Listed below are T cell receptor beta chains from one sample, sequenced in a study of regulatory T cells in long-lasting Graves disease. In TCRdb, the multiplex PCR reads were re-called with MiXCR into one record per CDR3 protein. The sample consists of 250,000 or so distinct CDR3 sequences, 20% to 25% of them appearing once. This sample comprised peripheral blood mononuclear cells (PBMCs), obtained at new diagnosis, from a patient treated with antithyroid drugs. Every receptor here comes from a female donor with Graves disease. Both conserved end residues are part of each CDR3. D genes are given only for firm matches. Expanded clones are given a class, and other clones once, few, many or no size at all.

TRBJ2-3 - many TRBV20-1 CSASWGAIGSDTQYF TGCAGTGCTAGTTGGGGGGCCATTGGAAGCGATACGCAGTATTTT
TRBJ2-6 - few TRBV30 CAWSAGTGANVLTF TGTGCCTGGAGTGCAGGGACTGGGGCCAACGTCCTGACTTTC
TRBJ2-7 - many TRBV7-9 CASRPPGLYEQYF TGTGCCAGCAGGCCACCGGGACTCTACGAGCAGTACTTC
TRBJ1-3 - few TRBV15 CATSRDGGDGFLSGNTIYF TGTGCCACCAGCAGAGATGGAGGTGACGGGTTCCTCTCTGGAAACACCATATATTTT
TRBJ2-2 - many TRBV7-2 CASSLGVPGELFF TGTGCCAGCAGCTTAGGGGTTCCCGGGGAGCTGTTTTTT
TRBJ2-6 - few TRBV19 CASSIFDTSGANVLTF TGTGCCAGTAGTATCTTCGACACCTCTGGGGCCAACGTCCTGACTTTC
TRBJ1-4 TRBD1 many TRBV28 CASSLIGTGGRKLFF TGTGCCAGCAGTTTAATCGGGACAGGGGGCCGAAAACTGTTTTTT
TRBJ2-7 - - TRBV7-9 CASSQTGPSYEQYF TGTGCCAGCAGCCAAACAGGGCCCTCCTACGAGCAGTACTTC
TRBJ2-1 - many TRBV20-1 CSARISRAFSYNEQFF TGCAGTGCTAGAATCTCCAGGGCCTTCTCCTACAATGAGCAGTTCTTC
TRBJ1-5 - few TRBV10-3 CAISERQVGQPQHF TGTGCCATCAGTGAGCGACAGGTGGGACAGCCCCAGCATTTT
TRBJ2-2 TRBD2 - TRBV7-6 CASSLANREGPGELFF TGTGCCAGCAGCTTAGCGAACCGGGAGGGCCCCGGGGAGCTGTTTTTT
TRBJ2-7 TRBD1 many TRBV6-2/TRBV6-3 CASSGQADRGREQYF TGTGCCAGCAGTGGCCAGGCGGACAGGGGACGCGAGCAGTACTTC
TRBJ1-1 - many TRBV9 CASSLGPSNTEAFF TGCGCCAGCAGCTTGGGACCTTCGAACACTGAAGCTTTCTTT
TRBJ2-7 TRBD2 - TRBV7-2 CASSPRWGTSGRGSSYEQYF TGTGCCAGCAGCCCCCGATGGGGGACTAGCGGGAGGGGGAGCTCCTACGAGCAGTACTTC
TRBJ1-3 - many TRBV28 CASSPFKGPGNTIYF TGTGCCAGCAGTCCGTTTAAGGGCCCTGGAAACACCATATATTTT
TRBJ1-1 - many TRBV7-9 CASSRAGQNTEAFF TGTGCCAGCAGCAGGGCGGGACAGAACACTGAAGCTTTCTTT
TRBJ2-7 - many TRBV2 CASSEGVISYEQYF TGTGCCAGCAGTGAAGGGGTCATCTCCTACGAGCAGTACTTC
TRBJ2-3 TRBD2 few TRBV10-2 CASSPSGSVTDTQYF TGCGCCAGCAGTCCGAGCGGGAGCGTTACAGATACGCAGTATTTT
TRBJ1-1 - many TRBV29-1 CSVRERTEAFF TGCAGCGTTAGAGAACGCACTGAAGCTTTCTTT
TRBJ1-2 - - TRBV24-1 CATSDWTGNYGYTF TGTGCCACCAGTGATTGGACCGGGAACTATGGCTACACCTTC
TRBJ1-2 - - TRBV28 CASSLIMAGPNYGYTF TGTGCCAGCAGTCTGATTATGGCAGGCCCTAACTATGGCTACACCTTC
TRBJ2-7 TRBD2 - TRBV20-1 CSAPPPRLAGGRPSNEQYF TGCAGTGCTCCTCCCCCTAGACTAGCGGGAGGCCGGCCGTCCAACGAGCAGTACTTC